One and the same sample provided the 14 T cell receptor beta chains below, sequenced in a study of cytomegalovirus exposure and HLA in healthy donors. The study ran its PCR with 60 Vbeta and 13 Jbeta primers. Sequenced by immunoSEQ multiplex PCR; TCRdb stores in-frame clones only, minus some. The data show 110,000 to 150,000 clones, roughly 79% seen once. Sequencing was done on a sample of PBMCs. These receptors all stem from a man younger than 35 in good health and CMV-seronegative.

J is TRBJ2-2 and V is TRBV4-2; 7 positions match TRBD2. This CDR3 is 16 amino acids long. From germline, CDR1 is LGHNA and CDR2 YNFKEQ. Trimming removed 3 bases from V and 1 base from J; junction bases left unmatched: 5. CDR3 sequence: CASSHLAGENTGELFF. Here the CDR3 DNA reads TGTGCCAGCAGCCATTTAGCGGGCGAGAACACCGGGGAGCTGTTTTTT.

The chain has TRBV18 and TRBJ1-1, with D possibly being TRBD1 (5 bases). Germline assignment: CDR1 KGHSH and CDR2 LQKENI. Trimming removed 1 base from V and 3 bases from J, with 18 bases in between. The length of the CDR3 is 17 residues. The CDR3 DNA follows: TGTGCCAGCTCACCACTCGGGGGACCCGGGAAAGACACTGAAGCTTTCTTT. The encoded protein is CASSPLGGPGKDTEAFF. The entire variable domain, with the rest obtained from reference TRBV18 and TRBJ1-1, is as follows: NAGVMQNPRHLVRRRGQEARLRCSPMKGHSHVYWYRQLPEEGLKFMVYLQKENIIDESGMPKERFSAEFPKEGPSILRIQQVVRGDSAAYFCASSPLGGPGKDTEAFFGQGTRLTVV.

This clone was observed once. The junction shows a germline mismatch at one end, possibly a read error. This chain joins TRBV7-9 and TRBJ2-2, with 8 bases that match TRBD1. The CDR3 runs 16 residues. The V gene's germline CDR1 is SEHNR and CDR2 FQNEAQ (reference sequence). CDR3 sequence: CSSSRGPGEKTGELFF. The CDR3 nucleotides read TGTTCCAGCAGCAGGGGGCCGGGGGAGAAAACCGGGGAGCTGTTTTTT.

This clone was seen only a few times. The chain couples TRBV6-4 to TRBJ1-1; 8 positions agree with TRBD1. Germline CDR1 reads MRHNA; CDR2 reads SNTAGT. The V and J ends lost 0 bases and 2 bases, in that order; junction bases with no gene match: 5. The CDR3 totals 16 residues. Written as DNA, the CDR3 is TGTGCCAGCAGTGACTCCCCGACAGGGGCCAACACTGAAGCTTTCTTT. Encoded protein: CASSDSPTGANTEAFF.

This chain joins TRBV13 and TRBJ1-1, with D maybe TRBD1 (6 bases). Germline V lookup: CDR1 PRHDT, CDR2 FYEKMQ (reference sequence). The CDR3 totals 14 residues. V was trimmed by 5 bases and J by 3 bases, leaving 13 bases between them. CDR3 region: CASSTGIYDTEAFF. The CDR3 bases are TGTGCCAGCAGCACAGGGATTTATGACACTGAAGCTTTCTTT.

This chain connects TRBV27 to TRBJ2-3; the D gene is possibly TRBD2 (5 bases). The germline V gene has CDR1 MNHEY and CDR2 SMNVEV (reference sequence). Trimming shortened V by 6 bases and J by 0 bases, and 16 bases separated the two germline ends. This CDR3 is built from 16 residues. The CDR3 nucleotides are TGTGCCAGCAGCAACGGCCGTGGGAGAAGCACAGATACGCAGTATTTT. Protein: CASSNGRGRSTDTQYF.

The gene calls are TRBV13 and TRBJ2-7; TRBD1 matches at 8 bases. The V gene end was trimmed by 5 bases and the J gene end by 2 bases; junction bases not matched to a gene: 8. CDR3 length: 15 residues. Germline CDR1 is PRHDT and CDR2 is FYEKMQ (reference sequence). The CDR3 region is CASSTRTGLTYEQYF. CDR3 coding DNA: TGTGCCAGCAGCACACGGACAGGGCTGACCTACGAGCAGTACTTC.

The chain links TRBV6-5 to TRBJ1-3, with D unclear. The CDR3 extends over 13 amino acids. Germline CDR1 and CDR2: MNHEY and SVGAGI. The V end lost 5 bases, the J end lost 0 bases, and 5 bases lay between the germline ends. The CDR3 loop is CASSRSSGNTIYF. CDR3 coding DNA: TGTGCCAGCAGTCGCAGCTCTGGAAACACCATATATTTT.

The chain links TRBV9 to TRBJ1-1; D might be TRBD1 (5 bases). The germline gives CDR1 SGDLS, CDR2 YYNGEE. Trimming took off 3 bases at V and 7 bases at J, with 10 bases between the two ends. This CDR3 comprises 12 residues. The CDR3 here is CASSAGGVEAFF. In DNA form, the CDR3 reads TGTGCCAGCAGCGCGGGGGGAGTTGAAGCTTTCTTT.

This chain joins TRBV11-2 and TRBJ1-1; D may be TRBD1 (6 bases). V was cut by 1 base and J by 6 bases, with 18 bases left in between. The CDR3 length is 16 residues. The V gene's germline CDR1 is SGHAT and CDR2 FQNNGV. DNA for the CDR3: TGTGCCAGCAGCTTAGTTGGACAGTCGAGGAAGGCTGAAGCTTTCTTT. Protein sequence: CASSLVGQSRKAEAFF.

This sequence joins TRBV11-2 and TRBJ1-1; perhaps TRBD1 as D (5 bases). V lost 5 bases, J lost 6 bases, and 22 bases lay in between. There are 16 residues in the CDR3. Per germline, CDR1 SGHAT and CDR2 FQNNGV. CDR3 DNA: TGTGCCAGCAGCCCCATTTTTGTAACGCAGGGCGCTGAAGCTTTCTTT. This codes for CASSPIFVTQGAEAFF.

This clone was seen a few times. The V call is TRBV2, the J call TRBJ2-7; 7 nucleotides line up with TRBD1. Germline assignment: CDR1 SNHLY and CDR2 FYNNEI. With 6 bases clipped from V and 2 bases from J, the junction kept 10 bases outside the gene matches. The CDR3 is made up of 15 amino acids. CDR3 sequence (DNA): TGTGCCAGCAGGCCGCGGACAGGTTTCCCCTACGAGCAGTACTTC. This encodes CASRPRTGFPYEQYF.

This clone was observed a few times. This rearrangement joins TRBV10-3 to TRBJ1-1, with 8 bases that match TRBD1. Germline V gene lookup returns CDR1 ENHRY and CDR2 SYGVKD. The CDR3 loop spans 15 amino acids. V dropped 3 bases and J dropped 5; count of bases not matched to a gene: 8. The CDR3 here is CAISDLPGGGTEAFF. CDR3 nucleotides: TGTGCCATCAGTGATTTGCCAGGGGGCGGGACTGAAGCTTTCTTT.

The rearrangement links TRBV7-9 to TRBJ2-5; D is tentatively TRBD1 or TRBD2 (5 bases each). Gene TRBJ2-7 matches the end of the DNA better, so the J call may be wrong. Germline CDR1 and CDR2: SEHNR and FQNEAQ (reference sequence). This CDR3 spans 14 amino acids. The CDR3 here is CASSPAGGSYEQYF. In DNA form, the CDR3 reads TGTGCCAGCAGCCCGGCTGGGGGCTCCTACGAGCAGTACTTC.